The 17 T cell receptor beta chains in this list originate from one sample, sequenced in a study of T-cell memory formation after mild COVID-19. MiXCR, applied by TCRdb to the 5' RACE reads, yields one record per CDR3 protein. The table includes under 250,000 distinct CDR3 sequences, 7.5% to 10% detected once. The sample consisted of PBMCs or a T cell subset sorted from them (not recorded which). The receptor source for this set is a man younger than 30 who had mild COVID-19 (a few samples of this study predate the infection). Cell type and time point are not known.

The rearrangement links TRBV4-3 to TRBJ2-5, with 12 bases identical to TRBD2. CDR3 length: 18 amino acids. V lost 1 base to trimming and J lost 5 bases; unmatched junction nucleotides: 11. The germline V gene has CDR1 LGHNA and CDR2 YSLEER. The CDR3 loop is CASSQGGLAGGPGETQYF. The DNA for the CDR3 is TGCGCCAGCAGCCAAGGAGGGCTAGCGGGGGGGCCCGGTGAGACCCAGTACTTC.

This clonotype was recorded a few times. This chain uses TRBV19 with TRBJ2-1, with D unclear. Germline lookup yields CDR1 LNHDA and CDR2 SQIVND (reference sequence). The CDR3 consists of 12 residues. V lost 5 bases and J lost 6, with 8 bases in between. The CDR3 DNA reads TGTGCCAGTAGTCGCCCGGCCAATGAGCAGTTCTTC. It codes for CASSRPANEQFF.

This clonotype was found a few times. V usage is TRBV4-1 and J usage is TRBJ2-5, with D unresolved. The germline V and J ends were trimmed by 0 bases and 9 bases, with 11 bases remaining between them. CDR3 length: 13 amino acids. Germline V lookup: CDR1 MGHRA, CDR2 YSYEKL. CDR3 sequence reads: CASSQETDSAQYF. The CDR3 bases are TGCGCCAGCAGCCAAGAGACCGATTCCGCCCAGTACTTC.

The CDR3 loop is CASSFSTANQPQHF. The CDR3 DNA reads as TGTGCCAGCAGTTTCTCGACAGCCAATCAGCCCCAGCATTTT. The chain carries TRBV12-3 or TRBV12-4 and TRBJ1-5; a possible D gene is TRBD1 (5 bases). The CDR3 has 14 residues. V dropped 3 bases and J dropped 3 bases, with 9 bases sitting between them.

As regards this clonotype: Germline and junction disagree at one end, which may indicate a read error. The J gene is TRBJ2-5, the V gene TRBV25-1; D is perhaps TRBD2 (7 bases). The CDR3 has 13 residues. CDR1 and CDR2 (germline): MGHDK, SYGVNS. As DNA, the CDR3 is TGTGCCAGCAGAGGGGGGGCGCAAGGGACCCAGTACTTC. This translates into CASRGGAQGTQYF.

This clonotype has more than one count but fewer than ten. The chain couples TRBV12-3 or TRBV12-4 to TRBJ1-5, with D perhaps matching TRBD1 (5 bases). The V end lost 2 bases, the J end lost 4 bases, and 9 bases lay between the germline ends. The CDR3 runs to 14 residues. The DNA of the CDR3 is TGTGCCAGCAGTTTAATGGGGACGAATCAGCCCCAGCATTTT. This encodes CASSLMGTNQPQHF.

This clonotype was found a few times. CDR3 bases: TGCAGCGTTGAAGTTCCCTCCGGGGGTTATGAGCAGTATTTT. Amino acids: CSVEVPSGGYEQYF. This rearrangement joins TRBV29-1 to TRBJ2-3, with a weak D call TRBD2 (6 bases). Germline assignment: CDR1 SQVTM and CDR2 ANQGSEA. Between the trimmed V and J ends, which lost 1 base and 11 bases, there was a span of 19 bases. The CDR3 covers 14 residues.

This clonotype showed up just a few times. J is TRBJ1-1 and V is TRBV5-1; D call uncertain. This CDR3 contains 19 residues. The germline CDR1 and CDR2 sequences are SGHRS and YFSETQ. V was cut by 2 bases and J by 1 base, with 24 bases left in between. The CDR3 here is CASSLSLRVERRSNTEAFF. Here the CDR3 DNA reads TGCGCCAGCAGCTTAAGTTTGCGGGTGGAGCGACGGTCGAACACTGAAGCTTTCTTT. The complete variable domain, with remaining parts taken from reference TRBV5-1 and TRBJ1-1, reads KAGVTQTPRYLIKTRGQQVTLSCSPISGHRSVSWYQQTPGQGLQFLFEYFSETQRNKGNFPGRFSGRQFSNSRSEMNVSTLELGDSALYLCASSLSLRVERRSNTEAFFGQGTRLTVV.

This clonotype was recorded a few times. The chain is built from TRBV11-2 and TRBJ1-1, with 7 bases matching TRBD1. The CDR3 has 13 residues. Germline V gene lookup returns CDR1 SGHAT and CDR2 FQNNGV. With V trimmed by 1 base and J by 11 bases, 7 bases remained unmatched. The CDR3 protein is CASSLAGGGYAFF. DNA for the CDR3: TGTGCCAGCAGCTTAGCAGGGGGTGGGTATGCTTTCTTT. The whole variable domain, filled in from reference TRBV11-2 and TRBJ1-1, reads EAGVAQSPRYKIIEKRQSVAFWCNPISGHATLYWYQQILGQGPKLLIQFQNNGVVDDSQLPKDRFSAERLKGVDSTLKIQPAKLEDSAVYLCASSLAGGGYAFFGQGTRLTVV.

This clonotype was observed a few times. This sequence joins TRBV28 and TRBJ2-2; tentatively, D is TRBD1 (6 bases). Germline CDR1 reads MDHEN; CDR2 reads SYDVKM. CDR3 length: 16 residues. V was trimmed by 6 bases and J by 4 bases, leaving 18 bases between them. Written as DNA, the CDR3 is TGTGCCAGCAGCCCATCGTCGCAGGGGAGCACCGGGGAGCTGTTTTTT. It encodes CASSPSSQGSTGELFF.

In its sample, this clonotype was seen a few times. The V and J genes are TRBV24-1 and TRBJ1-1; 8 bases align to TRBD1. The CDR3 is made up of 16 amino acids. V gave up 6 bases and J gave up 2 bases; unmatched junction bases: 10. CDR1 is KGHDR and CDR2 is SFDVKD in the germline V gene. The CDR3 DNA sequence: TGTGCCACCAGTCCCGGCTTAGGACAGGGTAACACTGAAGCTTTCTTT. This codes for CATSPGLGQGNTEAFF.

This chain joins TRBV4-1 and TRBJ1-1; tentatively, D is TRBD1 (6 bases). The V end was cut by 0 bases, the J end by 4 bases, with 12 bases between. Germline V CDR1 and CDR2: MGHRA, YSYEKL. The CDR3 spans 15 residues. CDR3 loop: CASSQDRGFGTEAFF. The CDR3 nucleotides read TGCGCCAGCAGCCAAGACAGGGGATTCGGCACTGAAGCTTTCTTT.

V gene TRBV5-1 combines with J gene TRBJ2-2; perhaps TRBD1 as D (6 bases). The CDR3 has 16 residues. With 1 base removed from V and 0 bases from J, the gap between germline ends came to 10 bases. Germline CDR1 SGHRS, CDR2 YFSETQ. CDR3 residues: CASSLYRDANTGELFF. CDR3 in DNA: TGCGCCAGCAGCTTGTACAGGGATGCGAACACCGGGGAGCTGTTTTTT.

This sequence joins TRBV6-1 and TRBJ1-5; D gene ambiguous. The CDR3 runs 12 residues. With 6 bases removed from V and 5 bases from J, the gap between germline ends came to 8 bases. CDR1 is MNHNS, CDR2 SASEGT, per germline. The CDR3 protein is CASSQADQPQHF. CDR3 nucleotide sequence: TGTGCCAGCAGCCAAGCGGATCAGCCCCAGCATTTT.

In this sample, this clonotype turned up a few times. J is TRBJ2-1 and V is TRBV25-1; D gene unclear. The V end lost 3 bases, the J end lost 4 bases, and 4 bases lay between the germline ends. The CDR3 is made up of 12 amino acids. Germline V gives CDR1 MGHDK, CDR2 SYGVNS. The CDR3 sequence: CASSDGYNEQFF. CDR3 coding DNA: TGTGCCAGCAGTGACGGATACAATGAGCAGTTCTTC.

This clonotype has ten or more counts. The rearrangement uses TRBV5-1 and TRBJ1-2; TRBD1 matches at 9 bases. Germline V lookup: CDR1 SGHRS, CDR2 YFSETQ. The CDR3 runs to 14 residues. With V trimmed by 4 bases and J by 4 bases, 5 bases remained unmatched. The CDR3 bases are TGCGCCAGCAGCGAGGGACAGGGCGGCTATGGCTACACCTTC. Its translation is CASSEGQGGYGYTF.

The chain combines TRBV4-2 with TRBJ1-1; D is possibly TRBD1 (6 bases). The germline gives CDR1 LGHNA, CDR2 YNFKEQ. The CDR3 loop spans 13 amino acids. V was cut by 0 bases and J by 10 bases, with 12 bases left in between. For the CDR3, the DNA is TGTGCCAGCAGCCAAGACCAGGGGCTAGGAGCTTTCTTT. This sequence encodes CASSQDQGLGAFF.